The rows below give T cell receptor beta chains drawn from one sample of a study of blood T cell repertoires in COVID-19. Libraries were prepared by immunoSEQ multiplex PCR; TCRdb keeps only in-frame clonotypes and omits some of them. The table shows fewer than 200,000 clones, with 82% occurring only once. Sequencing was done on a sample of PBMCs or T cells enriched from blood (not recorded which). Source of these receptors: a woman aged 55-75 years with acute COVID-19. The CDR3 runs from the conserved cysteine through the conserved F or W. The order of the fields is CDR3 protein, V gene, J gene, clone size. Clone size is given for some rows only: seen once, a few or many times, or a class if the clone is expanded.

cdr3_aa: CASSLAPSDRGLGNTIYF
v_call: TRBV5-1
j_call: TRBJ1-3
clone_size: many

cdr3_aa: CASSGGLRSTGELFF
v_call: TRBV28
j_call: TRBJ2-2
clone_size: .

cdr3_aa: CASSVASNTEAFF
v_call: TRBV11-3
j_call: TRBJ1-1
clone_size: .

cdr3_aa: CASSALAGQETQYF
v_call: TRBV9
j_call: TRBJ2-5
clone_size: .

cdr3_aa: CASSQDPPSGGRQETQYF
v_call: TRBV4-3
j_call: TRBJ2-5
clone_size: .

cdr3_aa: CATVGVAGSSSSGANVLTF
v_call: TRBV28
j_call: TRBJ2-6
clone_size: .

cdr3_aa: CASSLDRANNSPLHF
v_call: TRBV28
j_call: TRBJ1-6
clone_size: .

cdr3_aa: CAIIRGAVSNEKLFF
v_call: TRBV10-3
j_call: TRBJ1-4
clone_size: .

cdr3_aa: CASSAGSSGNTIYF
v_call: TRBV7-8
j_call: TRBJ1-3
clone_size: once

cdr3_aa: CASSVAGYSNQPQHF
v_call: TRBV9
j_call: TRBJ1-5
clone_size: .

cdr3_aa: CASSVHGTSYEQYF
v_call: TRBV9
j_call: TRBJ2-7
clone_size: .

cdr3_aa: CASSLAAGNTIYF
v_call: TRBV19
j_call: TRBJ1-3
clone_size: .

cdr3_aa: CASSQVYLAGGELFF
v_call: TRBV3-1/TRBV3-2
j_call: TRBJ2-2
clone_size: few

cdr3_aa: CASNYYRGGYTF
v_call: TRBV19
j_call: TRBJ1-2
clone_size: .

cdr3_aa: CASSQDTTGGNTIYF
v_call: TRBV4-1
j_call: TRBJ1-3
clone_size: .

cdr3_aa: CASREQSGANVLTF
v_call: TRBV2
j_call: TRBJ2-6
clone_size: .

cdr3_aa: CASSPTGGDTEAFF
v_call: TRBV19
j_call: TRBJ1-1
clone_size: few

cdr3_aa: CAISASGTGREPQHF
v_call: TRBV10-3
j_call: TRBJ1-5
clone_size: once

cdr3_aa: CASSNSNYGYTF
v_call: TRBV25-1
j_call: TRBJ1-2
clone_size: once

cdr3_aa: CASSPTGGRDGYTF
v_call: TRBV4-2
j_call: TRBJ1-2
clone_size: many

cdr3_aa: CASSGPRDYQPQHF
v_call: TRBV28
j_call: TRBJ1-5
clone_size: .

cdr3_aa: CASSASGQETQYF
v_call: TRBV7-2
j_call: TRBJ2-5
clone_size: .

cdr3_aa: CASRRINEQFF
v_call: TRBV5-1
j_call: TRBJ2-1
clone_size: .

cdr3_aa: CASSVPRGSDEVSTEAFF
v_call: TRBV9
j_call: TRBJ1-1
clone_size: .

cdr3_aa: CASSHPRGLGYTF
v_call: TRBV12-3/TRBV12-4
j_call: TRBJ1-2
clone_size: once

cdr3_aa: CASRERGLRNYGYTF
v_call: TRBV19
j_call: TRBJ1-2
clone_size: .

cdr3_aa: CASSADSDNTGELFF
v_call: TRBV5-4
j_call: TRBJ2-2
clone_size: .

cdr3_aa: CASSFGGAGELFF
v_call: TRBV12-3/TRBV12-4
j_call: TRBJ2-2
clone_size: once

cdr3_aa: CASSPGTGGGYTF
v_call: TRBV19
j_call: TRBJ1-2
clone_size: few

cdr3_aa: CASSDARIGNQPQHF
v_call: TRBV7-9
j_call: TRBJ1-5
clone_size: many

cdr3_aa: CASSFPQGGSPLHF
v_call: TRBV27
j_call: TRBJ1-6
clone_size: .

cdr3_aa: CASPRGYTF
v_call: TRBV21-1
j_call: TRBJ1-2
clone_size: .

cdr3_aa: CASSPRLAGTGELFF
v_call: TRBV9
j_call: TRBJ2-2
clone_size: .

cdr3_aa: CASSRTGATEAFF
v_call: TRBV19
j_call: TRBJ1-1
clone_size: medium-sized

cdr3_aa: CASSPSGTGNGNTIYF
v_call: TRBV19
j_call: TRBJ1-3
clone_size: .

cdr3_aa: CAISESTGGDQPQHF
v_call: TRBV10-3
j_call: TRBJ1-5
clone_size: .

cdr3_aa: CASRTSGTNEQFF
v_call: TRBV19
j_call: TRBJ2-1
clone_size: .

cdr3_aa: CSVGDRPGDHQYF
v_call: TRBV29-1
j_call: TRBJ2-5
clone_size: .

cdr3_aa: CASSVGTGEYVSYGYTF
v_call: TRBV5-4
j_call: TRBJ1-2
clone_size: .

cdr3_aa: CASSTASQHRYQPQHF
v_call: TRBV19
j_call: TRBJ1-5
clone_size: .

cdr3_aa: CASTSGTGDTEAFF
v_call: TRBV7-9
j_call: TRBJ1-1
clone_size: .

cdr3_aa: CASSPRGDNEQFF
v_call: TRBV7-2
j_call: TRBJ2-1
clone_size: .

cdr3_aa: CASSLTAGRTEAFF
v_call: TRBV7-9
j_call: TRBJ1-1
clone_size: .

cdr3_aa: CASSQDRVGTDTQYF
v_call: TRBV4-3
j_call: TRBJ2-3
clone_size: .

cdr3_aa: CASSLARRLQETQYF
v_call: TRBV5-1
j_call: TRBJ2-5
clone_size: .